This T cell receptor (beta chain) derives from a study of T cell repertoires in cytomegalovirus infection. Study-wide context: Recently identified HLA-C-restricted and well-studied HLA-B-restricted CMV epitopes were used. Indications came from public TCR beta signatures; they pointed to CMV infection and to a matching HLA type. Study results and caveats: Ex vivo responses were dominated by HLA-C-restricted CMV-specific TCR beta clonotypes. The study identified carriers of CMV plus the relevant HLA from cumulative public TCR beta family frequency.

This clonotype was counted ten times or more. Its antigen remains unknown. From the reads, TCRdb called clonotypes with MiXCR, one entry per CDR3 protein. The data contain 250,000 to 300,000 distinct CDR3 sequences, less than 25% of them singletons. Germline lookup yields CDR1 MRHNA and CDR2 SNTAGT. The V and J ends lost 0 bases and 9 bases respectively, with 11 bases between them. The CDR3 totals 13 residues. The chain has TRBV6-4 and TRBJ1-2, with a weak D call TRBD1 (6 bases). The clonotype originates from a human donor in good health (CMV status not recorded). Some clones in this sample may be carry-over from other donors' samples. This material consisted of cultured PBMCs, taken from culture after CMV antigen stimulation. The CDR3 DNA sequence: TGTGCCAGCAGTGACTCAGAAGGGGGGAGCTACACCTTC. The encoded protein is CASSDSEGGSYTF.